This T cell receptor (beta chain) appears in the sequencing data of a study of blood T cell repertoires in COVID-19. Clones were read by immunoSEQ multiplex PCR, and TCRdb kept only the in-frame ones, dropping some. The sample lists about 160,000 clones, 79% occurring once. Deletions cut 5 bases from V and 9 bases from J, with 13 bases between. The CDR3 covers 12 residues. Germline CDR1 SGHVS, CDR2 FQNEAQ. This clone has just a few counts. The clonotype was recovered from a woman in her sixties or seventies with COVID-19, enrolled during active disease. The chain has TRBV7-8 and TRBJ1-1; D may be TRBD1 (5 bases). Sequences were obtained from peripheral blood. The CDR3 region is CASSQHRSKAFF. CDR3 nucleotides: TGTGCCAGCAGCCAGCACAGGTCAAAAGCTTTCTTT.